This paragraph covers one T cell receptor (beta chain) sequence. Its antigen is still unknown. They built TCR cDNA with 5'RACE template switching, a step that put in a universal primer site and UMIs. TCRdb reanalysed the 5' RACE reads using MiXCR and keeps one entry per CDR3 protein. The data contain about 500,000 distinct CDR3 sequences, around 17% of them singletons. Germline V lookup: CDR1 SQVTM, CDR2 ANQGSEA. The CDR3 has 12 amino acids. The sample is drawn from a study of T cells after yellow fever vaccination. General study points: Weaker in magnitude, the secondary response showed a faster peak on day 5 versus 15.

Sequencing was performed on PBMCs, taken 5 days after the first yellow fever vaccination. The receptor comes from a young man who received the YFV17D yellow fever vaccine. The J gene is TRBJ1-1, the V gene TRBV29-1; D gene uncertain. The CDR3 spells CTPAGSPGMVFF. The CDR3 coding sequence is TGCACCCCGGCAGGATCCCCGGGAATGGTTTTCTTT.